Below are 15 T cell receptor beta chains sequenced from a single sample in a study of blood T cell repertoires in COVID-19. The assay was immunoSEQ multiplex PCR, and TCRdb's table has in-frame clones only and misses some. The sample has 200,000 to 250,000 clones; over 75% are singletons. The specimen was PBMCs or T cells enriched from blood (not recorded which). The receptors were gathered from a woman aged 55-70 years who had recovered from COVID-19.

CDR3 coding DNA: TGTGCCAGCAGCTTAGAGAGGGGGAAGCAGTATTTT. Protein sequence: CASSLERGKQYF. The V and J genes are TRBV7-8 and TRBJ2-3, with D possibly TRBD1 on 6 matching bases. The CDR3 spans 12 residues. The V end lost 1 base, the J end lost 11 bases, and 10 bases lay between the germline ends. Per germline, CDR1 SGHVS and CDR2 FQNEAQ.

The chain is built from TRBV9 and TRBJ1-1; a possible D gene is TRBD1 (6 bases). Germline V gene data show CDR1 as SGDLS and CDR2 as YYNGEE. CDR3 length: 14 residues. V gave up 4 bases and J gave up 2 bases, with 12 bases separating them. CDR3 in DNA: TGTGCCAGCAGCCCAACGACAGGTAACACTGAAGCTTTCTTT. Its translation: CASSPTTGNTEAFF.

The CDR3 DNA reads TGTGCCAGCAGCCACTTAACAGGGGGCAGTGGAAACACCATATATTTT. Its translation: CASSHLTGGSGNTIYF. The chain carries TRBV3-1 (or the pseudogene TRBV3-2) and TRBJ1-3; 9 bases match TRBD1. This CDR3 is built from 16 residues. V gave up 3 bases and J gave up 3 bases; unmatched junction bases: 6. Germline CDR1 and CDR2: LGHDT and YNNKEL (reference sequence).

Note on this clone: Other DNA sequences in this sample translate to the same CDR3. The V and J genes are TRBV9 and TRBJ1-1, with D possibly being TRBD1 (5 bases). This CDR3 comprises 14 residues. V lost 0 bases and J lost 1, with 7 bases in between. Looked up from germline, CDR1 is SGDLS and CDR2 is YYNGEE. CDR3 nucleotide sequence: TGTGCCAGCAGCGTAGGGGGCCGGAACACTGAAGCTTTCTTT. Translated: CASSVGGRNTEAFF.

The chain recombines TRBV5-4 with TRBJ2-7; 8 bases align to TRBD2. Trimming cost V 0 bases and J 7 bases; bases outside gene matches: 3. The CDR3 contains 13 residues. Germline V gene sequence: CDR1 SGHNT, CDR2 YYREEE (reference sequence). The CDR3 protein is CASSLDPSGEQYF. The CDR3 DNA reads TGTGCCAGCAGCTTGGATCCTAGCGGGGAGCAGTACTTC.

The chain recombines TRBV5-1 with TRBJ2-3; the match to TRBD2 covers 11 bases. This CDR3 has 17 amino acids. Germline V gene data show CDR1 as SGHRS and CDR2 as YFSETQ. V lost 0 bases, J lost 0 bases, and 3 bases stayed unmatched. The DNA for the CDR3 is TGCGCCAGCAGCTTGGCGGGACTAGCGGCCAGCACAGATACGCAGTATTTT. Translated: CASSLAGLAASTDTQYF.

The rearrangement joins TRBV4-1 to TRBJ2-5; D may be TRBD1 (5 bases). Trimming shortened V by 3 bases and J by 1 base, and 12 bases separated the two germline ends. This CDR3 spans 15 amino acids. Germline values: CDR1 MGHRA, CDR2 YSYEKL. CDR3 sequence (DNA): TGCGCCAGCAGCCAGGGGCTCCAGCCCCAAGAGACCCAGTACTTC. This translates into CASSQGLQPQETQYF.

The chain joins TRBV3-1 (or the pseudogene TRBV3-2) to TRBJ2-3; 11 bases are a match to TRBD1. J was trimmed by 3 bases and V by 4 bases; bases with no gene match: 3. The CDR3 consists of 15 residues. Germline assignment: CDR1 LGHDT and CDR2 YNNKEL (reference sequence). The CDR3 is CASSLGTGGTDTQYF. For the CDR3, the DNA is TGTGCCAGCAGCCTGGGGACAGGGGGGACAGATACGCAGTATTTT.

The chain combines TRBV9 with TRBJ1-1; D unclear. The CDR3 length is 14 residues. CDR1 and CDR2 (germline): SGDLS, YYNGEE. Trimming took 4 bases from V and 6 from J, leaving 16 bases between them. DNA of the CDR3: TGTGCCAGCAGCCAAGAGGCAGTTTTCTCTGAAGCTTTCTTT. Amino acids: CASSQEAVFSEAFF. The variable domain in full, completed from reference TRBV9 and TRBJ1-1, reads DSGVTQTPKHLITATGQRVTLRCSPRSGDLSVYWYQQSLDQGLQFLIQYYNGEERAKGNILERFSAQQFPDLHSELNLSSLELGDSALYFCASSQEAVFSEAFFGQGTRLTVV.

The chain recombines TRBV3-1 (or the pseudogene TRBV3-2) with TRBJ2-3; TRBD2 matches 9 bases. J was trimmed by 1 base and V by 3 bases; bases with no gene match: 5. CDR3 length: 16 amino acids. The V gene's germline CDR1 is LGHDT and CDR2 YNNKEL (reference sequence). CDR3 residues: CASSQRLAGGTDTQYF. In DNA form, the CDR3 reads TGTGCCAGCAGCCAGAGGTTAGCGGGAGGCACAGATACGCAGTATTTT.

The V call is TRBV9, the J call TRBJ2-5, with D perhaps TRBD2 (6 bases). Germline V gene data show CDR1 as SGDLS and CDR2 as YYNGEE. V shed 2 bases and J shed 4 bases, with 9 bases lying between them. This CDR3 has 13 amino acids. The CDR3 here is CASSVLSGETQYF. The CDR3, as DNA: TGTGCCAGCAGCGTTCTTAGCGGAGAGACCCAGTACTTC.

This clone occurred a few times. This chain connects TRBV5-1 to TRBJ1-1; D is perhaps TRBD1 (5 bases). The CDR3 spans 14 residues. The germline V gene has CDR1 SGHRS and CDR2 YFSETQ. Deletions cut 0 bases from V and 5 bases from J, with 11 bases between. The CDR3 DNA follows: TGCGCCAGCAGCTTGGGACAGCGTAGGACTGAAGCTTTCTTT. This encodes CASSLGQRRTEAFF.

The chain couples TRBV4-1 to TRBJ1-2; no clear D. The CDR3 is 14 residues long. Germline values: CDR1 MGHRA, CDR2 YSYEKL. With 0 bases removed from V and 2 bases from J, the gap between germline ends came to 7 bases. As DNA, the CDR3 is TGCGCCAGCAGCCAAGATCCGACAAACTATGGCTACACCTTC. Protein sequence: CASSQDPTNYGYTF.

The CDR3 sequence: CASSYSTGGVGYGYTF. The CDR3 coding sequence is TGTGCCAGCAGTTACTCGACGGGGGGGGTTGGCTATGGCTACACCTTC. This chain uses TRBV6-5 with TRBJ1-2; tentative D call: TRBD1 (5 bases). Trimming shortened V by 0 bases and J by 4 bases, and 15 bases separated the two germline ends. Germline CDR1 MNHEY, CDR2 SVGAGI. The CDR3 runs to 16 residues.

The rearrangement joins TRBV5-4 to TRBJ2-2; TRBD2 might be the D (5 bases). Trimming cost V 0 bases and J 4 bases, with 10 bases left between them. Germline CDR1 SGHNT, CDR2 YYREEE (reference sequence). This CDR3 comprises 15 residues. CDR3: CASSLESRGTGELFF. CDR3 nucleotides: TGTGCCAGCAGCTTGGAATCTCGGGGCACCGGGGAGCTGTTTTTT.